The 12 T cell receptor beta chains given below trace back to one sample, sequenced in a study of tumor and adjacent non-tumor tissue in lung cancer. The library came from three nested PCR rounds adapted from ARM-PCR protocols. TCRdb reanalysed the multiplex PCR reads using MiXCR and keeps one entry per CDR3 protein. The sample carries about 43,000 distinct CDR3 sequences, roughly 66% recorded once. No cell sorting was done before RNA was extracted from the tissue. This non-tumor lung sample came from over 3 cm beyond the tumor edge. Sequenced input: distant non-tumor lung tissue. These receptors originate from a man over 45 with non-small cell lung cancer.

This chain joins TRBV20-1 and TRBJ1-5, with unresolved D. V was shortened by 0 bases and J by 0 bases, with 9 bases between the two germline ends. The V gene's germline CDR1 is DFQATT and CDR2 SNEGSKA (reference sequence). The CDR3 runs to 15 residues. CDR3 loop: CSARDQGHSNQPQHF. As DNA, the CDR3 is TGCAGTGCTAGAGATCAAGGGCATAGCAATCAGCCCCAGCATTTT.

The rearrangement uses TRBV6-2 or TRBV6-3 and TRBJ2-1; TRBD2 matches 7 bases. Germline V gene lookup returns CDR1 MNHEY and CDR2 SVGEGT. This CDR3 comprises 15 residues. The J segment lost 7 bases and the V segment lost 1 base, leaving 7 bases of the junction unmatched. The CDR3: CASSYWGGEVNEQFF. CDR3 coding DNA: TGTGCCAGCAGTTACTGGGGGGGGGAAGTGAATGAGCAGTTCTTC.

A word on this clonotype: The germline gene is not matched at one end of the junction; a read error may be the cause. This chain links TRBV12-3 or TRBV12-4 with TRBJ1-5; D gene uncertain. The length of the CDR3 is 12 residues. The CDR3 spells CASSFPRQPQHF. CDR3 in DNA: TGTGCCAGTAGTTTCCCCCGACAGCCCCAGCATTTT.

This clonotype was detected a few times. Given a much more abundant clone one base away, this may be a read error. The rearrangement joins TRBV4-1 to TRBJ2-1; the D gene is possibly TRBD2 (5 bases). Germline V gene sequence: CDR1 MGHRA, CDR2 YSYEKL. The CDR3 runs 12 residues. As DNA, the CDR3 is TGCGCCAGCAGCCTCGCCGACGGGGAGCAGCTCTTC. Its protein product is CASSLADGEQLF.

CDR3 sequence (DNA): TGTGTCACTAGCCAAGAGGGACTAGCGGGGGCGAACACCGGGGAGCTGTTTTTT. This gives the protein CVTSQEGLAGANTGELFF. The chain combines TRBV4-2 with TRBJ2-2, with 14 bases fitting TRBD2. CDR3 length: 18 residues. Germline lookup yields CDR1 LGHNA and CDR2 YNFKEQ.

A note on this clonotype: One end of the junction is discordant with germline, which a read error may explain. This rearrangement joins TRBV4-2 to TRBJ2-2; 7 bases line up with TRBD2. The CDR3 has 16 amino acids. Germline V gene data show CDR1 as LGHNA and CDR2 as YNFKEQ. The CDR3 region has the DNA TGCGCCAGCGGAACATCGGGAGGACCACACACCGGGGAGCTGTTTTTT. It is translated as CASGTSGGPHTGELFF.

This clonotype was seen once. A read error is possible here, since a much larger clone lies one base away. The gene calls are TRBV7-8 and TRBJ1-6, with TRBD1 matching over 7 bases. Germline V lookup: CDR1 SGHVS, CDR2 FQNEAQ. There are 15 residues in the CDR3. The CDR3 DNA sequence: TGTGCCAGCAGCTTAGACAGGGGATATAATTCACTCCTCCACTTT. It translates to CASSLDRGYNSLLHF.

Regarding this clonotype: This clone may be a read error of a much larger clone one base away. The chain joins TRBV5-6 to TRBJ2-7; TRBD2 agrees at 10 bases. Germline CDR1 SGHDT, CDR2 YYEEEE. CDR3 length: 15 residues. V trimming: 6 bases; J trimming: 0 bases; junction bases outside the gene matches: 6. CDR3 in DNA: TGTGCCAGCACCGAAACTAGCGGGGACTCCTACGAGCAGTACTTC. It yields the protein CASTETSGDSYEQYF.

This clonotype was recorded many times. This chain connects TRBV6-2 or TRBV6-3 to TRBJ2-7; 13 bases are shared with TRBD2. J was trimmed by 0 bases and V by 6 bases; bases with no gene match: 5. The CDR3 covers 16 residues. CDR1 and CDR2 (germline): MNHEY, SVGEGT. The CDR3 DNA sequence: TGTGCCAGCAGCTACGGGACTAGCGGGGCCTCCTACGAGCAGTACTTC. Protein: CASSYGTSGASYEQYF.

Remarks on this clonotype: Because it lacks the conserved phenylalanine or tryptophan at the end, this CDR3 is likely a read error. The J gene is TRBJ2-7, the V gene TRBV28, with a tentative D call TRBD1 (5 bases). The CDR3 runs to 12 residues. Trimming took off 5 bases at V and 6 bases at J, with 11 bases between the two ends. Per germline, CDR1 MDHEN and CDR2 SYDVKM. This chain's CDR3 is CASSIGAAEQYS. The DNA of the CDR3 is TGTGCCAGCAGTATAGGGGCGGCCGAGCAGTACTCC.

This clonotype has a single count. This chain joins TRBV7-8 and TRBJ2-7, with no clear D. This CDR3 has 15 amino acids. V was pared by 7 bases and J by 7 bases, with 23 bases between. CDR1 and CDR2 (germline): SGHVS, FQNEAQ. The CDR3 DNA is TGTGCCAGCATCCCTGAGATTCAGACATATCGGGAGCAGTACTTC. Protein sequence: CASIPEIQTYREQYF.

The rearrangement links TRBV5-4 to TRBJ2-7; D is ambiguous. In germline, CDR1 is SGHNT, CDR2 YYREEE (reference sequence). V gave up 0 bases and J gave up 9 bases, with 13 bases separating them. This CDR3 has 13 residues. For the CDR3, the DNA is TGTGCCAGCAGCTTGGATTACACCTACATGCAGTACTTC. It yields the protein CASSLDYTYMQYF. Full variable domain (missing parts from reference TRBV5-4 and TRBJ2-7): ETGVTQSPTHLIKTRGQQVTLRCSSQSGHNTVSWYQQALGQGPQFIFQYYREEENGRGNFPPRFSGLQFPNYSSELNVNALELDDSALYLCASSLDYTYMQYFGPGTRLTVT.